This TCR beta chain comes out of a study of T cell changes during pregnancy in multiple sclerosis. Assay used: immunoSEQ multiplex PCR; TCRdb lists only in-frame clones, some missing. The repertoire has some 28,000 clones, around 94% of them found once; the top ten carry around 0.67%. This clone was observed a single time. The TCR was taken from a female donor with multiple sclerosis, enrolled in a pregnancy study. Sample: CD4+ T cells from peripheral blood mononuclear cells, taken in the first trimester of pregnancy.

This chain's CDR3 is CATSSYRTVAQETQYF. CDR3 DNA sequence: TGTGCCACCAGCAGCTACAGGACAGTGGCGCAAGAGACCCAGTACTTC. The chain recombines TRBV15 with TRBJ2-5, with D possibly matching TRBD1 (6 bases). CDR3 length equals 16 residues. The V end was cut by 3 bases, the J end by 2 bases, with 16 bases between. CDR1 is LNHNV and CDR2 is YYDKDF in the germline V gene (reference sequence).